This entry features one T cell receptor beta chain sequence. The data were taken from a study of blood T cell repertoires in COVID-19. The repertoire was sequenced with immunoSEQ multiplex PCR; TCRdb's copy has only in-frame clones and lacks some. The table records about 170,000 clones, around four fifths of them present only once. Sequenced sample: peripheral blood. The TCR comes from a woman aged 70-85 years with COVID-19, enrolled during active disease.

CDR3 DNA sequence: TGTGCCAGCAGTTTATCTAAAACTGAAGCTTTCTTT. Amino acid sequence: CASSLSKTEAFF. This chain uses TRBV12-3 or TRBV12-4 with TRBJ1-1, with unresolved D. Trimming pared 2 bases from V and 5 bases from J, leaving 6 bases between. The CDR3 is made up of 12 amino acids.